This T cell receptor beta chain was profiled in a study of OX40 agonist ivuxolimab in advanced cancers. Study information: Prior therapy, whether anti-PD-1, anti-PD-L1 or anti-CTLA-4, was allowed, and 30% to 40% had some.

Produced via immunoSEQ multiplex PCR; TCRdb's table is partial and in-frame only. The data show about 58,000 clones, roughly 83% seen once. The starting material was CD4+ or CD8+ T cells sorted from blood, obtained in a trial of the OX40 agonist ivuxolimab. This clonotype was sampled from an adult with an advanced solid tumor such as melanoma, head and neck, liver or kidney cancer.

The CDR3 loop is CASSLGPGELFF. The CDR3 coding sequence is TGTGCCAGCAGCTTAGGGCCCGGGGAGCTGTTTTTT. J is TRBJ2-2 and V is TRBV7-2; D not resolved. In germline, CDR1 is SGHTA, CDR2 FQGNSA. This CDR3 region has 12 residues. Between the trimmed V and J ends, which lost 1 base and 6 bases, there was a span of 3 bases.